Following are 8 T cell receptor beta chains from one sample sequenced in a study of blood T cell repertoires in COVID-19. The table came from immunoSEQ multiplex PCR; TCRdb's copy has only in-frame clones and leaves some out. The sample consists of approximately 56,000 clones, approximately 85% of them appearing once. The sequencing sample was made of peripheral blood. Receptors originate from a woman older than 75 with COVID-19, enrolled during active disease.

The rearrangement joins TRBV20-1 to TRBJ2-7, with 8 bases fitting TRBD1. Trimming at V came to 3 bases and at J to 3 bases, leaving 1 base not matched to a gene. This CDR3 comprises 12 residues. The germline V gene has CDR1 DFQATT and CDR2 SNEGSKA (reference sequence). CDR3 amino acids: CSASDRGYEQYF. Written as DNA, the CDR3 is TGCAGTGCTAGTGACAGGGGCTACGAGCAGTACTTC.

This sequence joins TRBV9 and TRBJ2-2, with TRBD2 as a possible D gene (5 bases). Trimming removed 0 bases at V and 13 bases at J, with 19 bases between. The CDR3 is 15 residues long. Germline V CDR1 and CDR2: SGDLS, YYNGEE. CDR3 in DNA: TGTGCCAGCAGCGTAGGAGGGCCCCGACCGGATGGGCTGTTTTTT. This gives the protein CASSVGGPRPDGLFF.

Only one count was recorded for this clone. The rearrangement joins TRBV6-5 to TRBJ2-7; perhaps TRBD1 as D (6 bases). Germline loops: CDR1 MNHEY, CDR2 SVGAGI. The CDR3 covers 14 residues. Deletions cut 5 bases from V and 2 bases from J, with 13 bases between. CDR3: CASSTPRGPYEQYF. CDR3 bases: TGTGCCAGCAGTACCCCCAGGGGCCCCTACGAGCAGTACTTC.

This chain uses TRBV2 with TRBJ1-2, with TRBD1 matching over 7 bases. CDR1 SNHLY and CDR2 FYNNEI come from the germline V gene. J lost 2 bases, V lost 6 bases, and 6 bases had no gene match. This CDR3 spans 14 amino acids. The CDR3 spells CASRPGQLNYGYTF. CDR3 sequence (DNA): TGTGCCAGCAGACCGGGACAGCTGAACTATGGCTACACCTTC.

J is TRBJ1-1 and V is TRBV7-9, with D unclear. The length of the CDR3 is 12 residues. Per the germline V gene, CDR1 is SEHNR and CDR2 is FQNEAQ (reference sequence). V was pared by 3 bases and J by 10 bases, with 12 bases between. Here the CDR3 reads CASSFSMRGAFF. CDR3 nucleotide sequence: TGTGCCAGCAGCTTCTCAATGAGAGGAGCTTTCTTT.

The CDR3 DNA sequence: TGCGCCAGCAGCTTGGCCGCGGACAGGGCTAATGAAAAACTGTTTTTT. It specifies CASSLAADRANEKLFF. The genes are TRBV5-1 and TRBJ1-4; 8 nucleotides agree with TRBD1. This CDR3 is built from 16 residues. V lost 0 bases, J lost 3 bases, and 4 bases stayed unmatched. Germline-derived CDR1 and CDR2 are SGHRS and YFSETQ. Full variable domain (outside the CDR3, taken from reference TRBV5-1 and TRBJ1-4): KAGVTQTPRYLIKTRGQQVTLSCSPISGHRSVSWYQQTPGQGLQFLFEYFSETQRNKGNFPGRFSGRQFSNSRSEMNVSTLELGDSALYLCASSLAADRANEKLFFGSGTQLSVL.

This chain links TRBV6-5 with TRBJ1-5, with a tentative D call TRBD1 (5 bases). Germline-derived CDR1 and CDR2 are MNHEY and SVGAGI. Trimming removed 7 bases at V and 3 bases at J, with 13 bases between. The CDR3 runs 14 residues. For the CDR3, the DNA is TGTGCCAGCAAAGAGGGACTTGACAATCAGCCCCAGCATTTT. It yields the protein CASKEGLDNQPQHF.

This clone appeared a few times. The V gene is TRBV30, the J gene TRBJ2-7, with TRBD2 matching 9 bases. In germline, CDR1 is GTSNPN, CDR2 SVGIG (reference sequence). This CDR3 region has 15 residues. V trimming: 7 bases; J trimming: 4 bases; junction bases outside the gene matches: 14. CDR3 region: CASNRTGLALYEQYF. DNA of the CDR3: TGTGCCTCGAACAGGACGGGACTAGCCCTTTACGAGCAGTACTTC.